The rows below give T cell receptor beta chains drawn from one sample of a study of T cells in localized non-small cell lung cancer. Data came from immunoSEQ multiplex PCR; TCRdb stores just in-frame clones and leaves some out. Of approximately 35,000 clones listed, 85% to 95% were seen once; the top ten hold approximately 12%. The input for sequencing was peripheral blood mononuclear cells, taken before any cancer treatment. The receptor source for this set is a female donor older than 55 with stage II lung adenocarcinoma. Both conserved end residues are part of each CDR3. The D gene is left open where the match is weak. Clone size, where shown, is once, few, many, or a class for clones that have expanded.

abundance: few; d_gene: NA; v_gene: TRBV29-1; j_gene: TRBJ1-2; CDR3nt: TGCAGCGGCTTACTATGGACTGCCGAGTCTGACTATGGCTACACCTTC; CDR3aa: CSGLLWTAESDYGYTF
abundance: NA; d_gene: NA; v_gene: TRBV6-6; j_gene: TRBJ2-2; CDR3nt: TGTGCCAGCACCGCCTCGGGCAGGAACACCGGGGAGCTGTTTTTT; CDR3aa: CASTASGRNTGELFF
abundance: NA; d_gene: TRBD1; v_gene: TRBV7-3; j_gene: TRBJ2-1; CDR3nt: TGTGCCAGCAGCTCACAGGGGGATGGATACAATGAGCAGTTCTTC; CDR3aa: CASSSQGDGYNEQFF
abundance: NA; d_gene: TRBD1; v_gene: TRBV5-1; j_gene: TRBJ2-4; CDR3nt: TGCGCCAGCAGCTTCGACAGGGAAAACATTCAGTACTTC; CDR3aa: CASSFDRENIQYF
abundance: NA; d_gene: NA; v_gene: TRBV7-3; j_gene: TRBJ2-3; CDR3nt: TGTGCCAGCAGCTTAAAGGGCAGCCTGGGAGATACGCAGTATTTT; CDR3aa: CASSLKGSLGDTQYF
abundance: NA; d_gene: TRBD2; v_gene: TRBV19; j_gene: TRBJ2-1; CDR3nt: TGTGCCAGTAGTATGTCGAGCGGGAGTAACTCCTACAATGAGCAGTTCTTC; CDR3aa: CASSMSSGSNSYNEQFF
abundance: NA; d_gene: TRBD2; v_gene: TRBV5-1; j_gene: TRBJ2-1; CDR3nt: TGCGCCAGCAGCTTGGTTAGCGGGAGCTCCTACAATGAGCAGTTCTTC; CDR3aa: CASSLVSGSSYNEQFF
abundance: NA; d_gene: NA; v_gene: TRBV5-1; j_gene: TRBJ2-2; CDR3nt: TGCGCCAGCAGCCCCGACCCGGGCTCAGCAACCGGGGAGCTGTTTTTT; CDR3aa: CASSPDPGSATGELFF
abundance: NA; d_gene: TRBD1; v_gene: TRBV6-5; j_gene: TRBJ1-2; CDR3nt: TGTGCCAGCAGACGACAGGGTAGGGACTATGGCTACACCTTC; CDR3aa: CASRRQGRDYGYTF
abundance: NA; d_gene: NA; v_gene: TRBV5-8; j_gene: TRBJ1-1; CDR3nt: TGTGCCAGCAGCTTGTGGGGAGTGAACACTGAAGCTTTCTTT; CDR3aa: CASSLWGVNTEAFF
abundance: once; d_gene: TRBD2; v_gene: TRBV9; j_gene: TRBJ2-7; CDR3nt: TGTGCCAGCAGCGTAGGAGGAGCGGGAGGGCTTGCCGAGCAGTACTTC; CDR3aa: CASSVGGAGGLAEQYF
abundance: NA; d_gene: NA; v_gene: TRBV2; j_gene: TRBJ1-6; CDR3nt: TGTGCCAGCGCCCGGGGGAGGGAATATAATTCACCCCTCCACTTT; CDR3aa: CASARGREYNSPLHF
abundance: NA; d_gene: TRBD2; v_gene: TRBV9; j_gene: TRBJ2-1; CDR3nt: TGTGCCAGCAGCCCTCTCGGGAGGGACTCCTACAATGAGCAGTTCTTC; CDR3aa: CASSPLGRDSYNEQFF
abundance: NA; d_gene: TRBD1; v_gene: TRBV7-9; j_gene: TRBJ2-1; CDR3nt: TGTGCCAGCAGCTTAGTGGGACAGGGGGCTCGAAATGAGCAGTTCTTC; CDR3aa: CASSLVGQGARNEQFF
abundance: NA; d_gene: NA; v_gene: TRBV5-1; j_gene: TRBJ2-1; CDR3nt: TGCGCCAGCAGCTTAAGAGCAAACCGGGAGATACGTTACAATGAGCAGTTCTTC; CDR3aa: CASSLRANREIRYNEQFF
abundance: NA; d_gene: TRBD1; v_gene: TRBV2; j_gene: TRBJ2-3; CDR3nt: TGTGCCAGCTTCTCCAGGACAGGGGACCCCCTCACAGATACGCAGTATTTT; CDR3aa: CASFSRTGDPLTDTQYF
abundance: NA; d_gene: NA; v_gene: TRBV6-5; j_gene: TRBJ1-4; CDR3nt: TGTGCCAGCAGTTACCTTGGGAATGAAAAACTGTTTTTT; CDR3aa: CASSYLGNEKLFF
abundance: NA; d_gene: NA; v_gene: TRBV7-9; j_gene: TRBJ2-7; CDR3nt: TGTGCCAGCAGCCATAATAGCGGTGTCTACGAGCAGTACTTC; CDR3aa: CASSHNSGVYEQYF
abundance: NA; d_gene: TRBD2; v_gene: TRBV9; j_gene: TRBJ2-7; CDR3nt: TGTGCCAGCAGCGAGACCCCCGGGACTAGCGGGGGCTACGAGCAGTACTTC; CDR3aa: CASSETPGTSGGYEQYF
abundance: NA; d_gene: NA; v_gene: TRBV21-1; j_gene: TRBJ2-7; CDR3nt: TGTGCCAGCAGCAATAAGGGCCCTCGGGTGTGGGAGCAGTACTTC; CDR3aa: CASSNKGPRVWEQYF
abundance: NA; d_gene: NA; v_gene: TRBV7-2; j_gene: TRBJ2-5; CDR3nt: TGTGCCAGCAGCTTACGGTGGGGACAAGAGACCCAGTACTTC; CDR3aa: CASSLRWGQETQYF
abundance: NA; d_gene: NA; v_gene: TRBV6-1; j_gene: TRBJ2-1; CDR3nt: TGTGCCAGCAACAGACAAGTTGGGGATGAGCAGTTCTTC; CDR3aa: CASNRQVGDEQFF